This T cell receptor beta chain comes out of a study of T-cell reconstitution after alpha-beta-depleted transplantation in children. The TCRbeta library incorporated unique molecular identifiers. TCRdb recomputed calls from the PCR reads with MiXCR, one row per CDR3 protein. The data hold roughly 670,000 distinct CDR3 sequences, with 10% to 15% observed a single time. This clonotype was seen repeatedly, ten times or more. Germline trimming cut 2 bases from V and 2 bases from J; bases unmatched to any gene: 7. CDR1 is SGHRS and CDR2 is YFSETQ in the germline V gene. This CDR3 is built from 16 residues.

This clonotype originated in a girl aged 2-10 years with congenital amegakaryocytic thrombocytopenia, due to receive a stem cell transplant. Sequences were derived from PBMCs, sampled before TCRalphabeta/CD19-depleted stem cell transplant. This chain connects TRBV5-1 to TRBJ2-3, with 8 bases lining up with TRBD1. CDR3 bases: TGCGCCAGCAGCTTTCAGGGACAGGAAATCACAGATACGCAGTATTTT. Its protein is CASSFQGQEITDTQYF.